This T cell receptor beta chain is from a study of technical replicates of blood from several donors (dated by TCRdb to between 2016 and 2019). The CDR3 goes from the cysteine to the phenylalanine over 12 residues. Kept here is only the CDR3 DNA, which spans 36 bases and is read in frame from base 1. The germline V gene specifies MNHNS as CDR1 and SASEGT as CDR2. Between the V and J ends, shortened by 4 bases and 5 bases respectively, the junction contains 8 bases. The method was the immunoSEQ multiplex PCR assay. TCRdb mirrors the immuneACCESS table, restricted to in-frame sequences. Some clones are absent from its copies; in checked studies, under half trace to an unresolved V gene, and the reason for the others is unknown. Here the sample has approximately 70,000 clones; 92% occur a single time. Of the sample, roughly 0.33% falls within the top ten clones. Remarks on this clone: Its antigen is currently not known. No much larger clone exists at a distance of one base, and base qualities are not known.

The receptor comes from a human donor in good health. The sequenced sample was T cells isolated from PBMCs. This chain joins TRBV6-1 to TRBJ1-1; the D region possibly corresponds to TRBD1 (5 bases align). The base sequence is TGTGCCAGCAGTGTCGGGGGGACTGAAGCTTTCTTT. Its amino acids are CASSVGGTEAFF.